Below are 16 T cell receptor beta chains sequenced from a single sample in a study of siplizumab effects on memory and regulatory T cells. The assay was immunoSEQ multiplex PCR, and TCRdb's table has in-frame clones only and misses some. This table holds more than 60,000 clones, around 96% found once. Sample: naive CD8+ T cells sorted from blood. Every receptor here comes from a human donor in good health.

The CDR3 here is CASGWGLLAASTDTQYF. DNA of the CDR3: TGTGCTAGTGGTTGGGGACTACTAGCGGCTAGCACAGATACGCAGTATTTT. V is TRBV12-5 and J is TRBJ2-3; 8 bases fit TRBD2. Germline CDR1 reads LGHNT; CDR2 reads FRNRAP. Trimming at V came to 4 bases and at J to 0 bases, leaving 9 bases not matched to a gene. The CDR3 length is 17 residues.

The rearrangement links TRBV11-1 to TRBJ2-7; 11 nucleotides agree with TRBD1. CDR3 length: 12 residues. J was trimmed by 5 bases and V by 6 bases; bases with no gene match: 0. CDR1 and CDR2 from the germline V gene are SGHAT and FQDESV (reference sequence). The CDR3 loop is CASRGQGDEQYF. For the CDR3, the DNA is TGTGCCAGCAGGGGACAGGGGGACGAGCAGTACTTC.

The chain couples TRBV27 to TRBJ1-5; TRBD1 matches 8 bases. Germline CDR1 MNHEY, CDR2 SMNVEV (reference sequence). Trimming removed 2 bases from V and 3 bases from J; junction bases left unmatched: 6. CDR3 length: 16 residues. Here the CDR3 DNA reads TGTGCCAGCAGTTTAGAGCCAGGGGGCTTCAATCAGCCCCAGCATTTT. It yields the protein CASSLEPGGFNQPQHF.

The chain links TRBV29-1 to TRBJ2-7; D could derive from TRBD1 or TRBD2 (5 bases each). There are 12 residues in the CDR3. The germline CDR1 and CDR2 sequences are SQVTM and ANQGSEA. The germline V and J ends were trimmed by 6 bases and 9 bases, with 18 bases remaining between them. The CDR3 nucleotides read TGCAGCGTCCGGGACCCCTCGGTTGGGCAGTACTTC. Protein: CSVRDPSVGQYF.

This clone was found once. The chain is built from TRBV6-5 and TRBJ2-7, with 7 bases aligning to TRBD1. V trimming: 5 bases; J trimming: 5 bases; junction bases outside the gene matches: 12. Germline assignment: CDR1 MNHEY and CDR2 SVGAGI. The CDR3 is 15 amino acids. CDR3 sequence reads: CASSKQGDKGNEQYF. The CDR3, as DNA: TGTGCCAGCAGTAAGCAGGGGGATAAGGGTAACGAGCAGTACTTC.

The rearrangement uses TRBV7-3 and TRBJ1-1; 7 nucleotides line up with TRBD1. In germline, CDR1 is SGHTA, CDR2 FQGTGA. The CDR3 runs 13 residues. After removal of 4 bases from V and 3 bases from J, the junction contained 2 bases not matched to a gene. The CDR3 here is CASSSGGDTEAFF. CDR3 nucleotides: TGTGCCAGCAGCTCAGGGGGGGACACTGAAGCTTTCTTT.

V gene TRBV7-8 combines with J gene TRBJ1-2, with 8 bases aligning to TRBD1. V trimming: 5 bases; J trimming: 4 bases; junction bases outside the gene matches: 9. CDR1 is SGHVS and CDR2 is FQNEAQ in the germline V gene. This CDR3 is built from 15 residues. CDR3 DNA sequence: TGTGCCAGCAGCAGAAGACAGGGGCCCCGCTATGGCTACACCTTC. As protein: CASSRRQGPRYGYTF.

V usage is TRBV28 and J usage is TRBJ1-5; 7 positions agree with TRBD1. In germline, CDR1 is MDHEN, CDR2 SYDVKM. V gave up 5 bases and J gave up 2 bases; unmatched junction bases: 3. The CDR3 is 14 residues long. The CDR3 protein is CASSTGARNQPQHF. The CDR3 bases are TGTGCCAGCAGTACAGGGGCCCGCAATCAGCCCCAGCATTTT.

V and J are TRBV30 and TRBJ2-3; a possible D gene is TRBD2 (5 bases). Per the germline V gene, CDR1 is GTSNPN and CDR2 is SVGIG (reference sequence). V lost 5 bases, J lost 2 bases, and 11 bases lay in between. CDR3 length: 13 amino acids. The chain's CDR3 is CAWGRGPTDTQYF. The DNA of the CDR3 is TGTGCCTGGGGTAGAGGGCCCACAGATACGCAGTATTTT.

The CDR3 spells CASSLGSEQETQYF. As DNA, the CDR3 is TGTGCCAGCAGCTTGGGATCGGAACAAGAGACCCAGTACTTC. V gene TRBV5-4 combines with J gene TRBJ2-5; D call uncertain. V was shortened by 0 bases and J by 2 bases, with 8 bases between the two germline ends. This CDR3 has 14 residues. Germline loops: CDR1 SGHNT, CDR2 YYREEE (reference sequence). The whole variable domain, remainder taken from reference TRBV5-4 and TRBJ2-5, is ETGVTQSPTHLIKTRGQQVTLRCSSQSGHNTVSWYQQALGQGPQFIFQYYREEENGRGNFPPRFSGLQFPNYSSELNVNALELDDSALYLCASSLGSEQETQYFGPGTRLLVL.

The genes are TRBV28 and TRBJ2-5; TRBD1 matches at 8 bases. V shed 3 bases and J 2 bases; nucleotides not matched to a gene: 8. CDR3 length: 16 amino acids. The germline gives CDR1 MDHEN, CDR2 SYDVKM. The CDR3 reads CASSFRTGSVQETQYF. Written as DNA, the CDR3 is TGTGCCAGCAGTTTTCGGACAGGGAGCGTACAAGAGACCCAGTACTTC.

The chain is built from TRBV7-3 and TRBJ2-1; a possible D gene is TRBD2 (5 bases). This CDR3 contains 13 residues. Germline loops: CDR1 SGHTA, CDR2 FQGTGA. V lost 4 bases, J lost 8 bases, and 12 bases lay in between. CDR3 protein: CASSSLGAYEQFF. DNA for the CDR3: TGTGCCAGCAGCTCGCTGGGAGCGTATGAGCAGTTCTTC. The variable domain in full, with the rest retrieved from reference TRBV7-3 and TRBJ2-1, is GAGVSQTPSNKVTEKGKYVELRCDPISGHTALYWYRQSLGQGPEFLIYFQGTGAADDSGLPNDRFFAVRPEGSVSTLKIQRTERGDSAVYLCASSSLGAYEQFFGPGTRLTVL.

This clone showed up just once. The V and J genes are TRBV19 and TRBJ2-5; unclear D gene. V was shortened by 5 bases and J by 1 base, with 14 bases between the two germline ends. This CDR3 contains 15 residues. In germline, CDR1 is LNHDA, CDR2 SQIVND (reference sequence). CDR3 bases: TGTGCCAGTAGTTTCTTGGGGTTTTCCCAAGAGACCCAGTACTTC. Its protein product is CASSFLGFSQETQYF.

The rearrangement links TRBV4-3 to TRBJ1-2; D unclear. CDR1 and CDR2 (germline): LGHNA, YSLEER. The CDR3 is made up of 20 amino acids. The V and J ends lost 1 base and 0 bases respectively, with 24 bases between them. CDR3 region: CASSQADPTMGSRANYGYTF. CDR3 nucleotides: TGCGCCAGCAGCCAAGCGGACCCTACTATGGGGTCGCGAGCTAACTATGGCTACACCTTC.

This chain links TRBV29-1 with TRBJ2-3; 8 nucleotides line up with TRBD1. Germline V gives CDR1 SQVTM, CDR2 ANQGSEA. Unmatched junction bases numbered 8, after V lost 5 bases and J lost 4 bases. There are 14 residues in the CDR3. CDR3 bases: TGCAGCGTTCCCCGGACAGGGCCCGCAGATACGCAGTATTTT. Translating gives CSVPRTGPADTQYF.

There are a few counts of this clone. The chain's CDR3 is CASSFGTGYGYTF. CDR3 nucleotides: TGTGCCAGCAGCTTTGGAACGGGCTATGGCTACACCTTC. The rearrangement joins TRBV11-2 to TRBJ1-2; D unresolved. Germline CDR1 is SGHAT and CDR2 is FQNNGV. The CDR3 is made up of 13 amino acids. Trimming took 3 bases from V and 4 from J, leaving 9 bases between them.